This T cell receptor (beta chain) was obtained from a study of blood T cell repertoires in COVID-19. The wider study: The United States, Italy and Spain were the sources of the acute and convalescent COVID-19 samples. PBMCs, B-cell-depleted T cells, or T cells provided the cDNA or gDNA that made up the material.

During active infection, Seattle patients enrolled and were then monitored through disease. Using immunoSEQ multiplex PCR, the repertoire was profiled, and TCRdb retains in-frame clones only, with some absent. The data show 250,000 to 300,000 clones, over 80% seen once. The CDR3 is 14 residues long. The ends lost 6 bases at V and 1 base at J; junction bases unmatched: 1. Germline assignment: CDR1 LNHDA and CDR2 SQIVND (reference sequence). This receptor was taken from a woman in her forties or fifties with COVID-19, enrolled during active disease. Specimen: peripheral blood. The chain employs TRBV19 and TRBJ2-1; 9 nucleotides agree with TRBD2. Here the CDR3 reads CASRTSGSYNEQFF. The CDR3 nucleotides are TGTGCCAGTAGGACTAGCGGATCCTACAATGAGCAGTTCTTC.